The 20 T cell receptor beta chains below were found in one sample sequenced in a study of T cell repertoires in cytomegalovirus infection. TCRdb fed the reads into MiXCR, producing one record per CDR3 protein. The profile covers around 540,000 distinct CDR3 sequences, with about 33% appearing a single time and about a sixth taken by the ten largest. These receptors' antigens are unknown. The material sequenced was cultured PBMCs, taken from culture after CMV antigen stimulation. The receptors originated from a human donor in good health (CMV status not recorded). Some clones in this sample may be carry-over from other donors' samples.

This clonotype was seen ten or more times. The CDR3 DNA reads TGTGCCAGCAGCTTAGCGGTGGCGCTCTCCAGGAACACTGAAGCTTTCTTT. It codes for CASSLAVALSRNTEAFF. This rearrangement joins TRBV7-8 to TRBJ1-1, with D unresolved. Germline lookup yields CDR1 SGHVS and CDR2 FQNEAQ. CDR3 length equals 17 residues. V was pared by 0 bases and J by 1 base, with 15 bases between.

The V gene is TRBV5-1, the J gene TRBJ1-4; D not certain. Germline CDR1 SGHRS, CDR2 YFSETQ. V shed 1 base and J shed 4 bases, with 8 bases lying between them. CDR3 length: 14 residues. CDR3 loop: CASSLIPFNEKLFF. CDR3 in DNA: TGCGCCAGCAGCTTGATTCCTTTTAATGAAAAACTGTTTTTT.

The table lists this clonotype with many counts. The chain has TRBV7-8 and TRBJ2-7, with TRBD2 identical over 8 bases. The CDR3 has 14 amino acids. The germline CDR1 and CDR2 sequences are SGHVS and FQNEAQ. V shed 2 bases and J 1 base; nucleotides not matched to a gene: 1. The CDR3 loop reads CASSLSGSSYEQYF. The CDR3 DNA reads as TGTGCCAGCAGCTTAAGCGGGAGTTCCTACGAGCAGTACTTC.

The J gene is TRBJ1-1, the V gene TRBV7-8, with unresolved D. Germline CDR1 and CDR2: SGHVS and FQNEAQ. The germline V and J ends were trimmed by 5 bases and 1 base, with 14 bases remaining between them. CDR3 size: 15 residues. The CDR3 region is CASSPQKTRNTEAFF. CDR3 coding DNA: TGTGCCAGCAGCCCACAGAAGACCAGGAACACTGAAGCTTTCTTT.

The chain links TRBV7-9 to TRBJ2-7, with 13 bases identical to TRBD2. This CDR3 is built from 17 residues. Trimming at V came to 5 bases and at J to 4 bases, leaving 11 bases not matched to a gene. Per germline, CDR1 SEHNR and CDR2 FQNEAQ (reference sequence). DNA for the CDR3: TGTGCCAGCAGCCCCGGGACTAGCGGGATAAGGAGTTACGAGCAGTACTTC. It yields the protein CASSPGTSGIRSYEQYF.

The CDR3 is CASSISRDRNEKLFF. The CDR3 DNA sequence: TGTGCCAGTAGTATCTCGCGGGACAGAAATGAAAAACTGTTTTTT. The V call is TRBV19, the J call TRBJ1-4, with 7 bases that match TRBD1. Trimming removed 3 bases from V and 5 bases from J; junction bases left unmatched: 6. The CDR3 loop spans 15 amino acids. CDR1 and CDR2 (germline): LNHDA, SQIVND (reference sequence).

Comment on this clonotype: A much larger clone lies a single base off, so this may be a read error. The chain carries TRBV7-2 and TRBJ1-2; 8 nucleotides align to TRBD1. The CDR3 is 14 residues long. The junction had 8 bases not matched to a gene; V was cut back by 4 bases and J by 7 bases. Germline V CDR1 and CDR2: SGHTA, FQGNSA. The CDR3 region is CASSSSRQGIGYTF. The CDR3 coding sequence is TGTGCCAGCAGCTCCTCCAGACAGGGGATTGGCTACACCTTC.

This clonotype was observed a single time. V gene TRBV7-4 combines with J gene TRBJ1-2, with D possibly matching TRBD1 (5 bases). Trimming shortened V by 7 bases and J by 1 base, and 19 bases separated the two germline ends. Germline CDR1 is SGHVT and CDR2 is SQSDAQ. This CDR3 has 16 amino acids. CDR3 loop: CASNPPRKGNNYGYTF. The CDR3 DNA sequence: TGTGCCAGCAATCCCCCTCGGAAGGGGAATAACTATGGCTACACCTTC.

The V gene is TRBV28, the J gene TRBJ1-2; D perhaps matches TRBD1 (5 bases). The CDR3 runs to 12 residues. The V gene's germline CDR1 is MDHEN and CDR2 SYDVKM. Trimming stripped 11 bases from V and 5 bases from J, with 15 bases between. CDR3 DNA sequence: TGTGCCTCGGGGGTTCGTGGTTATGGCTACACCTTC. Its protein is CASGVRGYGYTF.

This clonotype was seen repeatedly, ten times or more. This chain joins TRBV7-2 and TRBJ1-4; the match to TRBD1 covers 8 bases. Germline V gene sequence: CDR1 SGHTA, CDR2 FQGNSA. There are 14 residues in the CDR3. V gave up 3 bases and J gave up 6 bases; unmatched junction bases: 3. The CDR3 region has the DNA TGTGCCAGCAGCTTTGACAGGGGAGATGAAAAACTGTTTTTT. Translating it yields CASSFDRGDEKLFF.

The CDR3 coding sequence is TGTGCCAGCAGCATTCAGGTAGATGGTGGCTACACCTTC. Translation gives CASSIQVDGGYTF. This chain connects TRBV5-5 to TRBJ1-2, with unresolved D. The CDR3 extends over 13 amino acids. Looked up from germline, CDR1 is SGHKS and CDR2 is YYEKEE (reference sequence). Trimming stripped 4 bases from V and 7 bases from J, with 14 bases between.

This CDR3 is CASSLRDRVQEQYF. CDR3 sequence (DNA): TGTGCCAGCAGCTTACGGGACAGGGTCCAGGAGCAGTACTTC. This chain links TRBV7-3 with TRBJ2-7, with 9 bases matching TRBD1. The CDR3 is 14 residues long. Germline V gene sequence: CDR1 SGHTA, CDR2 FQGTGA. V trimming: 2 bases; J trimming: 7 bases; junction bases outside the gene matches: 6. The full variable domain, its missing parts supplied by reference TRBV7-3 and TRBJ2-7, is GAGVSQTPSNKVTEKGKYVELRCDPISGHTALYWYRQSLGQGPEFLIYFQGTGAADDSGLPNDRFFAVRPEGSVSTLKIQRTERGDSAVYLCASSLRDRVQEQYFGPGTRLTVT.

Only a few counts were recorded for this clonotype. The chain joins TRBV12-3 or TRBV12-4 to TRBJ2-5; TRBD1 aligns across 9 bases. V lost 7 bases, J lost 4 bases, and 10 bases stayed unmatched. This CDR3 has 15 amino acids. This CDR3 reads CASNLAGQGSETQYF. In DNA form, the CDR3 reads TGTGCCAGCAACCTGGCAGGACAGGGGTCAGAGACCCAGTACTTC.

This clonotype was seen repeatedly, ten times or more. This rearrangement joins TRBV7-8 to TRBJ1-5; possibly TRBD1 for D (5 bases). Trimming removed 6 bases from V and 4 bases from J, with 13 bases in between. This CDR3 region has 14 residues. Germline V gives CDR1 SGHVS, CDR2 FQNEAQ. The CDR3 sequence is CASRESRGNQPQHF. The DNA for the CDR3 is TGTGCCAGCAGGGAAAGTCGGGGGAATCAGCCCCAGCATTTT.

This clonotype was detected only a few times. The V and J genes are TRBV4-3 and TRBJ1-4; a weak D match, TRBD1 (6 bases). CDR1 is LGHNA and CDR2 is YSLEER in the germline V gene. V dropped 0 bases and J dropped 5 bases, with 16 bases sitting between them. This CDR3 is built from 17 residues. CDR3 nucleotides: TGCGCCAGCAGCCAAGATTGGACCGGACAGACCAATGAAAAACTGTTTTTT. Translation: CASSQDWTGQTNEKLFF.

This chain joins TRBV4-1 and TRBJ2-1, with 7 bases lining up with TRBD1. This CDR3 is built from 16 residues. Germline CDR1 reads MGHRA; CDR2 reads YSYEKL. Trimming cost V 2 bases and J 1 base; bases outside gene matches: 5. Here the CDR3 DNA reads TGCGCCAGCAGCCAACCGTACAGGGGATCCTACAATGAGCAGTTCTTC. Protein sequence: CASSQPYRGSYNEQFF.

This clonotype appeared many times. The chain is built from TRBV7-6 and TRBJ1-1; D is unresolved. V lost 2 bases and J lost 2, with 9 bases in between. The CDR3 length is 14 residues. Germline V gene data show CDR1 as SGHVS and CDR2 as FNYEAQ. In DNA form, the CDR3 reads TGTGCCAGCAGCTTATCCGGGCCTAACACTGAAGCTTTCTTT. Its protein is CASSLSGPNTEAFF.

This clonotype came up a few times. The chain joins TRBV12-3 or TRBV12-4 to TRBJ2-2; D remains ambiguous. The CDR3 covers 13 residues. V was clipped by 2 bases and J by 5 bases, with 6 bases between them. CDR3 nucleotides: TGTGCCAGCAGTTTAATAGAGACCGGGGAGCTGTTTTTT. Its protein product is CASSLIETGELFF.

The V gene is TRBV7-3, the J gene TRBJ1-1; TRBD1 agrees at 9 bases. The CDR3 runs 17 residues. Looked up from germline, CDR1 is SGHTA and CDR2 is FQGTGA. V gave up 5 bases and J gave up 6 bases; unmatched junction bases: 16. The CDR3 DNA sequence: TGTGCCAGCAGCGCGACCGGGACAGGGACGTATGGTGCTGAAGCTTTCTTT. Translating gives CASSATGTGTYGAEAFF. The whole variable domain, remainder taken from reference TRBV7-3 and TRBJ1-1, is GAGVSQTPSNKVTEKGKYVELRCDPISGHTALYWYRQSLGQGPEFLIYFQGTGAADDSGLPNDRFFAVRPEGSVSTLKIQRTERGDSAVYLCASSATGTGTYGAEAFFGQGTRLTVV.

The chain's CDR3 is CASSLGDRENIQYF. The CDR3, as DNA: TGTGCCAGCAGCCTGGGTGACAGGGAAAACATTCAGTACTTC. The chain employs TRBV7-8 and TRBJ2-4; TRBD1 matches 7 bases. Per the germline V gene, CDR1 is SGHVS and CDR2 is FQNEAQ. CDR3 length: 14 amino acids. The trim removed 5 bases at V and 5 bases at J, leaving 6 bases unmatched.